The 17 T cell receptor beta chains below all came from one sample that was sequenced in a study of shared clonotypes between healthy human individuals. Only in-frame clones appear in the TCRdb table, and some are missing; sequencing was by immunoSEQ multiplex PCR. The sample holds fewer than 850,000 clones, about nine tenths seen once. Sequenced sample: memory CD8+ T cells from PBMCs. The subset here: CD45RO+ cells pooled with CCR7-negative TemRA cells. These receptors originate from a man younger than 35 in good health. Some clones in this sample may be carry-over from other donors' samples.

The J gene is TRBJ2-7, the V gene TRBV5-1, with 12 nucleotides matching TRBD2. Trimming took 1 base from V and 0 from J; bases not matched to a gene: 14. The CDR3 contains 20 residues. CDR1 is SGHRS, CDR2 YFSETQ, per germline. The DNA for the CDR3 is TGCGCCAGCAGCTTGTCCCCGACTAGCGGGAGTGCCGGTTTCTCCTACGAGCAGTACTTC. Protein product: CASSLSPTSGSAGFSYEQYF.

The J gene is TRBJ1-1, the V gene TRBV27; D call uncertain. The V end was cut by 6 bases, the J end by 1 base, with 9 bases between. This CDR3 contains 13 residues. Germline loops: CDR1 MNHEY, CDR2 SMNVEV (reference sequence). The CDR3 DNA reads TGTGCCAGCAGCCCTTGGGAGAACACTGAAGCTTTCTTT. Translation gives CASSPWENTEAFF.

This chain uses TRBV7-8 with TRBJ2-1, with 7 bases fitting TRBD2. The germline gives CDR1 SGHVS, CDR2 FQNEAQ. CDR3 length equals 15 residues. The V and J ends lost 5 bases and 8 bases, in that order; junction bases with no gene match: 12. The chain's CDR3 is CASSIERDLRDEQFF. CDR3 bases: TGTGCCAGCAGCATCGAGCGGGACCTACGCGATGAGCAGTTCTTC.

The chain uses TRBV5-1 and TRBJ2-7, with 10 bases fitting TRBD1. V gave up 7 bases and J gave up 6 bases; unmatched junction bases: 13. There are 15 residues in the CDR3. Looked up from germline, CDR1 is SGHRS and CDR2 is YFSETQ. CDR3 in amino acids: CASYRDRGRGSEQYF. The CDR3 nucleotides are TGCGCCAGCTACCGGGACAGGGGACGCGGGTCCGAGCAGTACTTC.

This clone was recorded a few times. This chain connects TRBV7-2 to TRBJ2-7, with a possible D match to TRBD1 (6 bases). The germline CDR1 and CDR2 sequences are SGHTA and FQGNSA. Trimming left V 3 bases short and J 2 bases short, with 11 bases between. The CDR3 runs to 14 residues. DNA for the CDR3: TGTGCCAGCAGCTTCGGTCAGGGGCCCTACGAGCAGTACTTC. The encoded protein is CASSFGQGPYEQYF.

The V gene is TRBV4-2, the J gene TRBJ1-4; D ambiguous. Deletions cut 0 bases from V and 0 bases from J, with 14 bases between. The CDR3 is 18 amino acids. Germline CDR1 and CDR2: LGHNA and YNFKEQ. The CDR3 nucleotides are TGTGCCAGCAGCCAAGATAATATCCATTTTGCAACTAATGAAAAACTGTTTTTT. This gives the protein CASSQDNIHFATNEKLFF.

The chain recombines TRBV6-5 with TRBJ2-1, with 7 bases fitting TRBD2. The CDR3 length is 15 residues. The ends lost 2 bases at V and 7 bases at J; junction bases unmatched: 8. Germline CDR1 is MNHEY and CDR2 is SVGAGI. The CDR3 region is CASSYVSGSSNEQFF. The CDR3 DNA reads as TGTGCCAGCAGTTACGTTAGCGGGTCCTCAAATGAGCAGTTCTTC.

This sequence joins TRBV5-8 and TRBJ2-3, with 12 bases lining up with TRBD2. The V and J ends lost 3 bases and 5 bases, in that order; junction bases with no gene match: 10. Germline CDR1 is SGHTS and CDR2 is YDEGEE. The CDR3 runs 17 residues. This CDR3 reads CASSSEGLAGPRDTQYF. In DNA form, the CDR3 reads TGTGCCAGCAGCTCCGAAGGACTAGCGGGACCCCGAGATACGCAGTATTTT.

The CDR3 here is CASSVAGHGNSPLHF. The CDR3 DNA follows: TGTGCCAGCAGCGTAGCGGGACACGGCAATTCACCCCTCCACTTT. The rearrangement joins TRBV9 to TRBJ1-6, with a weak D call TRBD1 (6 bases). The length of the CDR3 is 15 residues. The V end lost 0 bases, the J end lost 7 bases, and 11 bases lay between the germline ends. From germline, CDR1 is SGDLS and CDR2 YYNGEE.

V gene TRBV6-1 combines with J gene TRBJ1-5, with unresolved D. This CDR3 contains 13 residues. Trimming removed 2 bases at V and 6 bases at J, with 8 bases between. The germline V gene has CDR1 MNHNS and CDR2 SASEGT. CDR3 DNA sequence: TGTGCCAGCAGTGAATGGGAGGGTCAGCCCCAGCATTTT. Translating gives CASSEWEGQPQHF.

This rearrangement joins TRBV5-6 to TRBJ2-5, with 7 bases fitting TRBD1. V lost 2 bases, J lost 2 bases, and 6 bases stayed unmatched. This CDR3 is built from 15 residues. The germline CDR1 and CDR2 sequences are SGHDT and YYEEEE. The CDR3, as DNA: TGTGCCAGCAGCTTCCGGGACAGAATACAAGAGACCCAGTACTTC. It codes for CASSFRDRIQETQYF.

The CDR3 DNA is TGTGGGACTAAGGAAAGCGGAGTTAGCACAGATACGCAGTATTTT. Amino acids: CGTKESGVSTDTQYF. V and J are TRBV15 and TRBJ2-3, with D perhaps matching TRBD2 (6 bases). Germline CDR1 reads LNHNV; CDR2 reads YYDKDF (reference sequence). The length of the CDR3 is 15 residues.

V gene TRBV29-1 combines with J gene TRBJ2-7, with D perhaps TRBD1 (6 bases). The V and J ends lost 7 bases and 3 bases respectively, with 16 bases between them. The length of the CDR3 is 13 residues. Per the germline V gene, CDR1 is SQVTM and CDR2 is ANQGSEA. This CDR3 is CSGTTGQSYEQYF. CDR3 sequence (DNA): TGCAGCGGAACAACCGGACAGAGCTACGAGCAGTACTTC.

V gene TRBV2 combines with J gene TRBJ1-2; D perhaps matches TRBD1 (5 bases). Germline V gene sequence: CDR1 SNHLY, CDR2 FYNNEI. The V gene lost 1 base and the J gene lost 12 bases, with 18 bases spanning the gap. CDR3 length equals 14 residues. In nucleotides, the CDR3 is TGTGCCAGCAGTGAAGTCAGGGCACGTTTGGACCACACCTTC. Translating gives CASSEVRARLDHTF.

The rearrangement uses TRBV10-3 and TRBJ2-5; the match to TRBD2 covers 7 bases. Trimming removed 4 bases from V and 1 base from J; junction bases left unmatched: 3. In germline, CDR1 is ENHRY, CDR2 SYGVKD. The CDR3 spans 14 residues. The CDR3, as DNA: TGTGCCATCAGTGCTTCTAGCGGCCAAGAGACCCAGTACTTC. Amino acids: CAISASSGQETQYF.

The chain recombines TRBV4-3 with TRBJ1-2; 7 bases agree with TRBD1. Germline CDR1 LGHNA, CDR2 YSLEER. The CDR3 is 16 amino acids. Losses at the gene ends were 4 bases for V and 3 bases for J; bases not matched to a gene: 11. The DNA of the CDR3 is TGCGCCAGCAGCCTCCACTCTACCGGGACAGACTATGGCTACACCTTC. Its protein is CASSLHSTGTDYGYTF.

The chain has TRBV11-2 and TRBJ2-7; possibly TRBD1 for D (6 bases). CDR3 length: 13 amino acids. Germline CDR1 and CDR2: SGHAT and FQNNGV. V lost 3 bases to trimming and J lost 3 bases, with 9 bases between them. In DNA, the CDR3 is TGTGCCAGCAGCTTCGGCAGGGGCTACGAGCAGTACTTC. It specifies CASSFGRGYEQYF.